The 16 T cell receptor beta chains below were found in one sample sequenced in a study of cytomegalovirus exposure and HLA in healthy donors (dated by TCRdb to the late 2010s). The library was made by the immunoSEQ multiplex PCR assay. For the multiplex PCR, a mixture combining 60 forward primers for TCR Vbeta segments and 13 reverse primers for TCR Jbeta segments was used. The source is immuneACCESS, and TCRdb retained only in-frame sequences with V and J called. Part of the clones is not carried over; for the studies checked, unresolved V genes explain less than half of this, and the remainder is unexplained. The sample profile shows about 160,000 clones; approximately 85% of them were found once. About 6.7% of the sample belongs to the ten largest clones. Sequenced sample: PBMCs. The receptors were sampled from a man aged 45 to 65 in good health and CMV-seropositive.

The rearrangement links TRBV29-1 to TRBJ2-7; possibly TRBD2 for D (6 bases). Germline CDR1 SQVTM, CDR2 ANQGSEA. The CDR3 is 13 amino acids. V dropped 4 bases and J dropped 6 bases, with 16 bases sitting between them. CDR3 amino acids: CSVGQPGLLEQYF. The CDR3 DNA follows: TGCAGCGTTGGCCAGCCGGGACTTCTCGAGCAGTACTTC.

This clone was recorded only once. V is TRBV7-9 and J is TRBJ2-7, with a possible D match to TRBD1 (5 bases). The CDR3 is made up of 13 amino acids. The V end was cut by 5 bases, the J end by 1 base, with 9 bases between. CDR1 and CDR2 (germline): SEHNR, FQNEAQ (reference sequence). CDR3 in amino acids: CASSTGRSYEQYF. CDR3 DNA sequence: TGTGCCAGCAGCACAGGACGGTCCTACGAGCAGTACTTC.

The rearrangement links TRBV29-1 to TRBJ2-5; 7 nucleotides match TRBD1. The length of the CDR3 is 12 residues. V trimming: 6 bases; J trimming: 3 bases; junction bases outside the gene matches: 4. Germline values: CDR1 SQVTM, CDR2 ANQGSEA. As DNA, the CDR3 is TGCAGCGTCCGGACAGGAGAAGAGACCCAGTACTTC. Its protein is CSVRTGEETQYF.

This chain connects TRBV29-1 to TRBJ2-7, with D tentatively TRBD1 (5 bases). This CDR3 is 14 amino acids long. Between the trimmed V and J ends, which lost 6 bases and 2 bases, there was a span of 17 bases. Germline CDR1 SQVTM, CDR2 ANQGSEA. The CDR3 nucleotides are TGCAGCGTCGTTTTTGGACACCGGACCTACGAGCAGTACTTC. It translates to CSVVFGHRTYEQYF.

J is TRBJ2-3 and V is TRBV5-1; no clear D gene. CDR3 length equals 14 residues. V shed 0 bases and J shed 4 bases, with 9 bases lying between them. CDR1 is SGHRS, CDR2 YFSETQ, per germline. CDR3 amino acids: CASSLERSPDTQYF. The CDR3 region has the DNA TGCGCCAGCAGCTTGGAACGGTCCCCAGATACGCAGTATTTT.

Only one count was recorded for this clone. V gene TRBV6-1 combines with J gene TRBJ2-5; TRBD2 might be the D (5 bases). Trimming pared 5 bases from V and 2 bases from J, leaving 12 bases between. This CDR3 has 14 residues. Germline CDR1 is MNHNS and CDR2 is SASEGT. The CDR3 DNA reads as TGTGCCAGCAGTAGGACTGACACACAAGAGACCCAGTACTTC. Encoded protein: CASSRTDTQETQYF.

This clone has just a few counts. This rearrangement joins TRBV6-6 to TRBJ1-5; weak D call: TRBD1 (5 bases). There are 13 residues in the CDR3. V was shortened by 8 bases and J by 7 bases, with 15 bases between the two germline ends. The germline CDR1 and CDR2 sequences are MNHNY and SVGAGI (reference sequence). The chain's CDR3 is CASGSRDIQPQHF. CDR3 nucleotides: TGTGCCAGCGGTTCCAGGGATATACAGCCCCAGCATTTT.

The gene calls are TRBV4-1 and TRBJ2-1; 16 bases agree with TRBD2. This CDR3 is 17 amino acids long. Germline loops: CDR1 MGHRA, CDR2 YSYEKL. The V segment lost 4 bases and the J segment 4 bases; nucleotides outside the gene matches: 4. Written as DNA, the CDR3 is TGCGCCAGCAGCCCGGGACTAGCGGGAGGGGGATACAATGAGCAGTTCTTC. It specifies CASSPGLAGGGYNEQFF.

This chain links TRBV18 with TRBJ1-2; TRBD1 matches at 11 bases. Per the germline V gene, CDR1 is KGHSH and CDR2 is LQKENI. The length of the CDR3 is 15 residues. Trimming took 3 bases from V and 5 from J; bases not matched to a gene: 5. The CDR3 nucleotides are TGTGCCAGCTCACCCGGACAGGGGGCGGGATATGGCTACACCTTC. It is translated as CASSPGQGAGYGYTF.

As DNA, the CDR3 is TGTGCCAGTAGTATAGCGTCCGGACAATTTAACTATGGCTACACCTTC. Translation: CASSIASGQFNYGYTF. The chain uses TRBV19 and TRBJ1-2; TRBD1 might be the D (5 bases). The germline V gene encodes CDR1 LNHDA and CDR2 SQIVND (reference sequence). V lost 1 base and J 1 base, leaving 13 bases between the germline ends. CDR3 length: 16 amino acids.

For the CDR3, the DNA is TGTGCCAGCAGCCATACTAGCGGGACGTCCTACGAGCAGTACTTC. Its translation: CASSHTSGTSYEQYF. The chain couples TRBV4-2 to TRBJ2-5; 10 positions match TRBD2. TRBJ2-7 explains the end of the DNA better; the J call may be wrong. The CDR3 runs to 15 residues. The germline CDR1 and CDR2 sequences are LGHNA and YNFKEQ.

V gene TRBV6-1 combines with J gene TRBJ2-1, with D possibly being TRBD2 (5 bases). Germline V gene lookup returns CDR1 MNHNS and CDR2 SASEGT. The CDR3 sequence is 14 residues long. Trimming pared 7 bases from V and 3 bases from J, leaving 13 bases between. CDR3 nucleotides: TGTGCCAGCACCGAACGGGGTGGCTACAATGAGCAGTTCTTC. Translation: CASTERGGYNEQFF.

The rearrangement joins TRBV28 to TRBJ2-1, with 11 bases lining up with TRBD2. There are 15 residues in the CDR3. The ends lost 10 bases at V and 8 bases at J; junction bases unmatched: 13. Germline CDR1 is MDHEN and CDR2 is SYDVKM. The CDR3 is CATLGIAGGFHEQFF. The CDR3 DNA reads TGTGCCACCTTAGGAATAGCGGGAGGGTTCCATGAGCAGTTCTTC. Complete variable domain (other parts from reference TRBV28 and TRBJ2-1): DVKVTQSSRYLVKRTGEKVFLECVQDMDHENMFWYRQDPGLGLRLIYFSYDVKMKEKGDIPEGYSVSREKKERFSLILESASTNQTSMYLCATLGIAGGFHEQFFGPGTRLTVL.

Details on this clone: An end of the junction differs from the germline gene, which may be a read error. The V and J genes are TRBV7-7 and TRBJ2-1; 8 bases fit TRBD2. CDR3 length: 19 amino acids. Germline lookup yields CDR1 SSHAT and CDR2 FNYEAQ (reference sequence). CDR3 DNA sequence: TGTGCTAGCAGCTTAGCGCCCCCCGGCCTAGCGGGCTCAAACAATGAGCAGTTCTTC. Protein: CASSLAPPGLAGSNNEQFF.

CDR3 residues: CASSSPRSEANEKLFF. In DNA, the CDR3 is TGTGCCAGTAGTTCCCCCCGTTCCGAGGCTAATGAAAAACTGTTTTTT. The V call is TRBV19, the J call TRBJ1-4; no clear D. Trimming cost V 5 bases and J 3 bases, with 16 bases left between them. CDR3 length: 16 amino acids. Germline values: CDR1 LNHDA, CDR2 SQIVND (reference sequence). Drawing the rest from reference TRBV19 and TRBJ1-4, the complete variable domain is DGGITQSPKYLFRKEGQNVTLSCEQNLNHDAMYWYRQDPGQGLRLIYYSQIVNDFQKGDIAEGYSVSREKKESFPLTVTSAQKNPTAFYLCASSSPRSEANEKLFFGSGTQLSVL.

The chain links TRBV6-1 to TRBJ2-5, with 7 bases lining up with TRBD1. This CDR3 is 14 amino acids long. The trim removed 3 bases at V and 1 base at J, leaving 2 bases unmatched. Germline V CDR1 and CDR2: MNHNS, SASEGT. The CDR3 coding sequence is TGTGCCAGCAGTGATGACAGGGCCCAAGAGACCCAGTACTTC. Its protein is CASSDDRAQETQYF.